Presented here are 18 T cell receptor beta chains from one specimen sequenced in a study of beta chain features in type 1 diabetes. cDNA synthesis used the whole RNA isolate, giving expressed TCRB sequences. The protocol was immunoSEQ multiplex PCR, while the TCRdb copy is restricted to in-frame clones and leaves out a portion. The sample contains a few hundred thousand clones, about 15% of which appear only once. Specimen: naive CD4+ T cells from blood. All receptors come from a woman younger than 35 in good health.

V is TRBV6-5 and J is TRBJ1-5; D is unresolved. Trimming pared 0 bases from V and 2 bases from J, leaving 8 bases between. The CDR3 is made up of 15 amino acids. Germline V gene lookup returns CDR1 MNHEY and CDR2 SVGAGI. CDR3 residues: CASSYSNKGNQPQHF. The CDR3 nucleotides are TGTGCCAGCAGTTACTCGAACAAAGGCAATCAGCCCCAGCATTTT.

V usage is TRBV28 and J usage is TRBJ1-5; 7 nucleotides match TRBD1. Per the germline V gene, CDR1 is MDHEN and CDR2 is SYDVKM. The CDR3 is 16 residues long. Losses at the gene ends were 5 bases for V and 7 bases for J; bases not matched to a gene: 14. CDR3 region: CASSPTEGAPRQPQHF. CDR3 DNA: TGTGCCAGCAGTCCCACCGAGGGGGCGCCCCGGCAGCCCCAGCATTTT.

This clone was counted between two and nine times. The rearrangement uses TRBV5-1 and TRBJ1-2; D perhaps matches TRBD1 (5 bases). Germline values: CDR1 SGHRS, CDR2 YFSETQ. The CDR3 covers 16 residues. V was cut by 1 base and J by 4 bases, with 17 bases left in between. CDR3 protein: CASSLTVRGGAYGYTF. CDR3 bases: TGCGCCAGCAGCTTGACGGTGCGGGGCGGTGCCTATGGCTACACCTTC.

In DNA, the CDR3 is TGTGCCAGCAGCTGGGGACAGTCCAACACTGAAGCTTTCTTT. It encodes CASSWGQSNTEAFF. The chain recombines TRBV7-8 with TRBJ1-1; 7 nucleotides agree with TRBD1. The CDR3 is 14 amino acids. Germline CDR1 SGHVS, CDR2 FQNEAQ. Trimming took 4 bases from V and 2 from J; bases not matched to a gene: 4.

The chain uses TRBV19 and TRBJ1-5; 9 bases fit TRBD1. CDR1 is LNHDA and CDR2 is SQIVND in the germline V gene (reference sequence). V lost 6 bases and J lost 1; bases outside the gene matches: 4. This CDR3 is 15 amino acids long. CDR3 region: CASSWDRVSNQPQHF. Written as DNA, the CDR3 is TGTGCCAGTAGCTGGGACAGGGTAAGCAATCAGCCCCAGCATTTT.

J is TRBJ2-1 and V is TRBV5-4; D is possibly TRBD2 (7 bases). This CDR3 is 17 amino acids long. Trimming left V 2 bases short and J 7 bases short, with 22 bases between. The germline CDR1 and CDR2 sequences are SGHNT and YYREEE (reference sequence). CDR3: CASSLPGGGGPRNEQFF. The CDR3 DNA reads as TGTGCCAGCAGCTTACCCGGAGGGGGAGGGCCGCGGAATGAGCAGTTCTTC.

This chain connects TRBV7-3 to TRBJ2-5, with TRBD2 identical over 12 bases. Trimming at V came to 2 bases and at J to 5 bases, leaving 3 bases not matched to a gene. Germline CDR1 is SGHTA and CDR2 is FQGTGA. The CDR3 loop spans 15 amino acids. The CDR3 DNA sequence: TGTGCCAGCAGCTTACGACTAGCGGGAGTTGAGACCCAGTACTTC. Encoded protein: CASSLRLAGVETQYF. Filled out from reference TRBV7-3 and TRBJ2-5, the complete variable domain reads GAGVSQTPSNKVTEKGKYVELRCDPISGHTALYWYRQSLGQGPEFLIYFQGTGAADDSGLPNDRFFAVRPEGSVSTLKIQRTERGDSAVYLCASSLRLAGVETQYFGPGTRLLVL.

This clone turned up a few times. The V call is TRBV9, the J call TRBJ1-4, with unresolved D. Germline loops: CDR1 SGDLS, CDR2 YYNGEE. The CDR3 is made up of 16 amino acids. The V and J ends lost 0 bases and 17 bases respectively, with 26 bases between them. CDR3 residues: CASSVERRAGPLNRFF. The CDR3, as DNA: TGTGCCAGCAGCGTAGAAAGGAGGGCAGGCCCCCTCAACCGCTTTTTT. The full variable domain, completed using reference TRBV9 and TRBJ1-4, is DSGVTQTPKHLITATGQRVTLRCSPRSGDLSVYWYQQSLDQGLQFLIQYYNGEERAKGNILERFSAQQFPDLHSELNLSSLELGDSALYFCASSVERRAGPLNRFFGSGTQLSVL.

This clone has just a few counts. V usage is TRBV18 and J usage is TRBJ2-7; 8 positions agree with TRBD1. V lost 8 bases and J lost 1; bases outside the gene matches: 7. Germline V lookup: CDR1 KGHSH, CDR2 LQKENI. There are 14 residues in the CDR3. DNA for the CDR3: TGTGCCAGCCGAGGACAGGGCACTTCCTACGAGCAGTACTTC. Translation: CASRGQGTSYEQYF.

The chain combines TRBV30 with TRBJ1-5, with D maybe TRBD1 (6 bases). In germline, CDR1 is GTSNPN, CDR2 SVGIG (reference sequence). Trimming took off 0 bases at V and 4 bases at J, with 10 bases between the two ends. The CDR3 spans 14 residues. The CDR3 loop is CAWSVTGTNQPQHF. The DNA of the CDR3 is TGTGCCTGGAGTGTTACAGGGACAAATCAGCCCCAGCATTTT.

The chain couples TRBV2 to TRBJ1-5; maybe TRBD1 (6 bases). Deletions cut 7 bases from V and 7 bases from J, with 20 bases between. The germline CDR1 and CDR2 sequences are SNHLY and FYNNEI. The CDR3 contains 15 residues. The CDR3 nucleotides read TGTGCCAGCAACGGGGGGCAGGGTGGTGGGCAGCCCCAGCATTTT. This codes for CASNGGQGGGQPQHF.

This clone showed up just a few times. The CDR3 protein is CASRVRGMNTEAFF. The CDR3 DNA follows: TGTGCCAGCAGAGTCCGGGGGATGAACACTGAAGCTTTCTTT. This chain uses TRBV2 with TRBJ1-1, with D possibly being TRBD1 (5 bases). The CDR3 is made up of 14 amino acids. Germline V CDR1 and CDR2: SNHLY, FYNNEI. The V end lost 6 bases, the J end lost 0 bases, and 11 bases lay between the germline ends. The variable domain in full, completed from reference TRBV2 and TRBJ1-1, reads EPEVTQTPSHQVTQMGQEVILRCVPISNHLYFYWYRQILGQKVEFLVSFYNNEISEKSEIFDDQFSVERPDGSNFTLKIRSTKLEDSAMYFCASRVRGMNTEAFFGQGTRLTVV.

The genes are TRBV30 and TRBJ1-5; 9 positions agree with TRBD1. CDR3 length equals 15 residues. Germline CDR1 GTSNPN, CDR2 SVGIG (reference sequence). Losses at the gene ends were 1 base for V and 3 bases for J; bases not matched to a gene: 4. For the CDR3, the DNA is TGTGCCTGGAGTGCCAGGGACAGGGACAATCAGCCCCAGCATTTT. Translation: CAWSARDRDNQPQHF.

V and J are TRBV7-2 and TRBJ2-3, with 8 bases identical to TRBD2. The CDR3 spans 17 residues. The junction had 16 bases not matched to a gene; V was cut back by 6 bases and J by 5 bases. In germline, CDR1 is SGHTA, CDR2 FQGNSA. The CDR3 region has the DNA TGTGCCAGCAGTTCCCGGCAGCACGGCGGGGGGAGAGATACGCAGTATTTT. Translating gives CASSSRQHGGGRDTQYF.

This clone was seen a few times. This chain connects TRBV19 to TRBJ1-1, with D possibly being TRBD1 (6 bases). V was shortened by 2 bases and J by 5 bases, with 12 bases between the two germline ends. In germline, CDR1 is LNHDA, CDR2 SQIVND (reference sequence). CDR3 length: 14 amino acids. CDR3 DNA: TGTGCCAGTAGTATACCCACCAGGGGAACTGAAGCTTTCTTT. Its protein is CASSIPTRGTEAFF.

V and J are TRBV11-2 and TRBJ2-3; D not certain. Germline lookup yields CDR1 SGHAT and CDR2 FQNNGV. V was shortened by 4 bases and J by 0 bases, with 11 bases between the two germline ends. The CDR3 spans 15 residues. The CDR3, as DNA: TGTGCCAGCAGCTCTCAGCGACCTAGCACAGATACGCAGTATTTT. Translation: CASSSQRPSTDTQYF.

The J gene is TRBJ1-3, the V gene TRBV4-2; TRBD1 is a possible D gene (6 bases). The germline V and J ends were trimmed by 4 bases and 8 bases, with 12 bases remaining between them. Germline loops: CDR1 LGHNA, CDR2 YNFKEQ. The CDR3 extends over 13 amino acids. CDR3 protein: CASSPRQEDTIYF. The CDR3 coding sequence is TGTGCCAGCAGCCCCCGACAGGAAGACACCATATATTTT.

The sample holds a few counts of this clone. V usage is TRBV7-3 and J usage is TRBJ2-1; D not resolved. The CDR3 is made up of 15 amino acids. V lost 3 bases and J lost 4, with 13 bases in between. The germline CDR1 and CDR2 sequences are SGHTA and FQGTGA. The CDR3: CASSFVPGRYNEQFF. The DNA for the CDR3 is TGTGCCAGCAGCTTTGTACCGGGTAGGTACAATGAGCAGTTCTTC.